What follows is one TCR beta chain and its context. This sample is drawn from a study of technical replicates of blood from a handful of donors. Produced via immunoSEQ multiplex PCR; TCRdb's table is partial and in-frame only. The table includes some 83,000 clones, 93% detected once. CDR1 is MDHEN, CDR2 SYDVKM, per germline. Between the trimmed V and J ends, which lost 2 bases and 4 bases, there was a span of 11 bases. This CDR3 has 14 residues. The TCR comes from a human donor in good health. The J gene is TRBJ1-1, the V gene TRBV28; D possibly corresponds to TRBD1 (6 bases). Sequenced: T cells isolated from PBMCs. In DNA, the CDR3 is TGTGCCAGCAGTTTAGGGTTAGGGGGCACTGAAGCTTTCTTT. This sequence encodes CASSLGLGGTEAFF.